The 31 T cell receptor beta chains reported below all come from one sample, sequenced in a study of T cell responses to AZD1222 COVID-19 vaccine. The data were produced by immunoSEQ multiplex PCR, yet TCRdb's version contains in-frame clones alone and is incomplete. The table includes fewer than 200,000 clones, around 90% detected once. Sequencing was performed on peripheral blood, taken 28 days after the second dose of the MenACWY control vaccine. Receptors originate from an adult who received the MenACWY meningococcal vaccine as a control.

V usage is TRBV11-3 and J usage is TRBJ1-2; 9 bases agree with TRBD1. This CDR3 has 15 amino acids. The junction had 9 bases not matched to a gene; V was cut back by 5 bases and J by 5 bases. CDR1 and CDR2 (germline): SGHNT, YENEEA. The CDR3 protein is CASSPTGQGFYGYTF. The CDR3 DNA reads as TGTGCCAGCAGCCCCACGGGACAGGGTTTTTATGGCTACACCTTC.

This rearrangement joins TRBV6-2 or TRBV6-3 to TRBJ2-3; D uncertain. The V end lost 4 bases, the J end lost 2 bases, and 4 bases lay between the germline ends. Germline V gives CDR1 MNHEY, CDR2 SVGEGT. The CDR3 consists of 12 residues. The CDR3 DNA sequence: TGTGCCAGCAGTTTAACCACAGATACGCAGTATTTT. Translation gives CASSLTTDTQYF.

This rearrangement joins TRBV11-2 to TRBJ2-5; D is perhaps TRBD1 (5 bases). V dropped 1 base and J dropped 4 bases, with 16 bases sitting between them. Germline CDR1 and CDR2: SGHAT and FQNNGV. The CDR3 loop spans 16 amino acids. The CDR3 DNA reads as TGTGCCAGCAGCTTAGCATTCGGACAATATCGAGAGACCCAGTACTTC. Encoded protein: CASSLAFGQYRETQYF.

This chain links TRBV19 with TRBJ2-5; 7 nucleotides align to TRBD1. The V and J ends lost 1 base and 2 bases, in that order; junction bases with no gene match: 4. Germline assignment: CDR1 LNHDA and CDR2 SQIVND (reference sequence). This CDR3 has 15 residues. The CDR3 nucleotides read TGTGCCAGTAGTATAGCTTCCAGGGGGCAAGAGACCCAGTACTTC. Protein: CASSIASRGQETQYF.

The chain has TRBV13 and TRBJ1-2; no clear D gene. CDR3 length: 14 residues. CDR1 is PRHDT and CDR2 is FYEKMQ in the germline V gene (reference sequence). Trimming left V 1 base short and J 4 bases short, with 10 bases between. The CDR3 coding sequence is TGTGCCAGCAGCTTAGTTGCCGGGCTCTATGGCTACACCTTC. This translates into CASSLVAGLYGYTF. The full variable domain, its missing parts supplied by reference TRBV13 and TRBJ1-2, is AAGVIQSPRHLIKEKRETATLKCYPIPRHDTVYWYQQGPGQDPQFLISFYEKMQSDKGSIPDRFSAQQFSDYHSELNMSSLELGDSALYFCASSLVAGLYGYTFGSGTRLTVV.

The V and J genes are TRBV19 and TRBJ2-3, with 8 bases that match TRBD1. Germline assignment: CDR1 LNHDA and CDR2 SQIVND (reference sequence). The J segment lost 2 bases and the V segment lost 7 bases, leaving 5 bases of the junction unmatched. The CDR3 covers 14 residues. The CDR3 loop reads CASTSDRATDTQYF. DNA for the CDR3: TGTGCCAGTACCTCGGACAGGGCCACAGATACGCAGTATTTT.

This chain connects TRBV7-2 to TRBJ1-2; D is perhaps TRBD1 (6 bases). The length of the CDR3 is 13 residues. The germline CDR1 and CDR2 sequences are SGHTA and FQGNSA. Trimming took 5 bases from V and 4 from J, leaving 11 bases between them. DNA of the CDR3: TGTGCCAGCAGCCCGACAGGTCGCTATGGCTACACCTTC. It is translated as CASSPTGRYGYTF.

J is TRBJ2-1 and V is TRBV28; the D gene is possibly TRBD2 (6 bases). Trimming shortened V by 6 bases and J by 8 bases, and 23 bases separated the two germline ends. The CDR3 runs to 16 residues. The germline gives CDR1 MDHEN, CDR2 SYDVKM. The CDR3 reads CASRVITSPLGHEQFF. CDR3 DNA sequence: TGTGCCAGCAGAGTGATAACTAGCCCCCTCGGGCATGAGCAGTTCTTC.

This clone was observed once. The chain joins TRBV7-2 to TRBJ1-1; tentative D call: TRBD1 (5 bases). The ends were cut back, 4 bases at V and 4 bases at J, with 13 bases in the middle. CDR3 size: 14 residues. CDR1 is SGHTA, CDR2 FQGNSA, per germline. In nucleotides, the CDR3 is TGTGCCAGCAGCTCCACCCCAGGGCCCACTGAAGCTTTCTTT. Translation: CASSSTPGPTEAFF.

This sequence joins TRBV10-1 and TRBJ2-7; the D gene could be TRBD1 or TRBD2 (6 bases each). Between the trimmed V and J ends, which lost 2 bases and 4 bases, there was a span of 9 bases. CDR1 and CDR2 from the germline V gene are WNHNN and SYGVQD (reference sequence). CDR3 length: 13 residues. The CDR3 region is CASSERGTYEQYF. In DNA form, the CDR3 reads TGCGCCAGCAGTGAGAGGGGGACTTACGAGCAGTACTTC.

The CDR3 DNA sequence: TGTGCCAGCAGCTTGGGGGTCCTCGGGGGCACTGAAGCTTTCTTT. Translating it yields CASSLGVLGGTEAFF. The chain links TRBV5-8 to TRBJ1-1; D is perhaps TRBD1 (5 bases). Germline V CDR1 and CDR2: SGHTS, YDEGEE. The V end was cut by 0 bases, the J end by 4 bases, with 13 bases between. The CDR3 contains 15 residues.

The V gene is TRBV7-2, the J gene TRBJ1-1; no clear D. Looked up from germline, CDR1 is SGHTA and CDR2 is FQGNSA. With 5 bases removed from V and 0 bases from J, the gap between germline ends came to 10 bases. CDR3 size: 14 residues. The CDR3 coding sequence is TGTGCCAGCAGCCGGCAGAGCCTGAACACTGAAGCTTTCTTT. It is translated as CASSRQSLNTEAFF.

The J gene is TRBJ2-2, the V gene TRBV4-1; 9 bases match TRBD1. Trimming took 0 bases from V and 4 from J; bases not matched to a gene: 0. The germline gives CDR1 MGHRA, CDR2 YSYEKL. CDR3 size: 15 residues. CDR3 protein: CASSQEGQGTGELFF. The DNA of the CDR3 is TGCGCCAGCAGCCAAGAGGGACAGGGCACCGGGGAGCTGTTTTTT.

This rearrangement joins TRBV18 to TRBJ2-7; perhaps TRBD2 as D (5 bases). This CDR3 comprises 13 residues. Per the germline V gene, CDR1 is KGHSH and CDR2 is LQKENI. The germline V and J ends were trimmed by 6 bases and 6 bases, with 15 bases remaining between them. The CDR3 bases are TGTGCCAGCTCCCCGGGAACCCCCTCCGAGCAGTACTTC. It is translated as CASSPGTPSEQYF.

This clone occurred once. At one of its ends the junction is not consistent with the germline gene, which may arise from a read error. The chain is built from TRBV7-8 and TRBJ1-1; no definite D call. CDR1 SGHVS and CDR2 FQNEAQ come from the germline V gene. The CDR3 is made up of 13 amino acids. The CDR3 nucleotides read TGTGCCAGCGGCTTAAGACCGAACACTGAAGCTTTCTTT. This translates into CASGLRPNTEAFF.

The chain links TRBV7-2 to TRBJ2-7; either TRBD1 or TRBD2 may supply D (5 bases each). This CDR3 region has 13 residues. The germline V and J ends were trimmed by 5 bases and 3 bases, with 11 bases remaining between them. Germline V gene data show CDR1 as SGHTA and CDR2 as FQGNSA. Here the CDR3 DNA reads TGTGCCAGCAGCCCTGGGACCTACTACGAGCAGTACTTC. It specifies CASSPGTYYEQYF.

The chain couples TRBV28 to TRBJ1-2, with TRBD1 identical over 7 bases. The CDR3 is 15 amino acids. Germline lookup yields CDR1 MDHEN and CDR2 SYDVKM. With 6 bases clipped from V and 7 bases from J, the junction kept 14 bases outside the gene matches. The CDR3 region is CASRSGQRIFGGYTF. CDR3 nucleotides: TGTGCCAGCAGATCGGGACAGAGAATTTTCGGTGGCTACACCTTC.

This chain connects TRBV27 to TRBJ2-4; TRBD1 matches at 7 bases. Germline assignment: CDR1 MNHEY and CDR2 SMNVEV (reference sequence). CDR3 length equals 15 residues. V trimming: 4 bases; J trimming: 0 bases; junction bases outside the gene matches: 3. CDR3 coding DNA: TGTGCCAGCAGTTCACCAGGGGGAGCCAAAAACATTCAGTACTTC. This codes for CASSSPGGAKNIQYF.

V is TRBV2 and J is TRBJ2-1; TRBD2 agrees at 9 bases. This CDR3 is 14 amino acids long. Trimming at V came to 4 bases and at J to 7 bases, leaving 5 bases not matched to a gene. Germline CDR1 and CDR2: SNHLY and FYNNEI. CDR3 DNA sequence: TGTGCCAGCAGTGGGATTAGCGGGAGAAATGAGCAGTTCTTC. Translation: CASSGISGRNEQFF.

The count of this clone is one. The chain has TRBV27 and TRBJ1-2; maybe TRBD1 (5 bases). The CDR3 has 15 residues. The V end was cut by 8 bases, the J end by 0 bases, with 16 bases between. Germline values: CDR1 MNHEY, CDR2 SMNVEV (reference sequence). CDR3 coding DNA: TGTGCCAGCGGAAGTATGACAGCTACTAACTATGGCTACACCTTC. This translates into CASGSMTATNYGYTF.

The chain uses TRBV6-5 and TRBJ1-1; TRBD1 might be the D (5 bases). With 2 bases removed from V and 6 bases from J, the gap between germline ends came to 16 bases. This CDR3 is built from 15 residues. Germline-derived CDR1 and CDR2 are MNHEY and SVGAGI. In DNA, the CDR3 is TGTGCCAGCAGTTACGGCGCAGGGCTGGGCGCTGAAGCTTTCTTT. Protein product: CASSYGAGLGAEAFF.

This chain connects TRBV30 to TRBJ1-3, with 7 bases identical to TRBD1. Germline assignment: CDR1 GTSNPN and CDR2 SVGIG (reference sequence). The CDR3 sequence is 17 residues long. V was clipped by 3 bases and J by 3 bases; unmatched bases: 14. The CDR3 nucleotides are TGTGCCTGGAGGCTAAGGGGACAGACGATCCTTGGAAACACCATATATTTT. Amino acid sequence: CAWRLRGQTILGNTIYF.

CDR3 bases: TGTGCCAGCAGCGTCGTTGGGGAGGGGAATACGCAGTATTTT. Its translation: CASSVVGEGNTQYF. The genes are TRBV9 and TRBJ2-3; 7 nucleotides match TRBD2. The CDR3 covers 14 residues. V gave up 2 bases and J gave up 7 bases; unmatched junction bases: 7. CDR1 is SGDLS, CDR2 YYNGEE, per germline.

J is TRBJ2-7 and V is TRBV14, with 11 bases matching TRBD2. This CDR3 contains 14 residues. The V and J ends lost 4 bases and 3 bases, in that order; junction bases with no gene match: 2. Germline lookup yields CDR1 SGHDN and CDR2 FVKESK. CDR3 sequence: CASSPGLAVYEQYF. As DNA, the CDR3 is TGTGCCAGCAGCCCGGGACTAGCGGTCTACGAGCAGTACTTC.

The chain is built from TRBV7-6 and TRBJ2-2, with D perhaps matching TRBD1 or TRBD2 (5 bases each). The ends were cut back, 5 bases at V and 4 bases at J, with 20 bases in the middle. The CDR3 runs 17 residues. CDR1 and CDR2 from the germline V gene are SGHVS and FNYEAQ. Here the CDR3 reads CASSVGGGGSFTGELFF. Written as DNA, the CDR3 is TGTGCCAGCAGCGTCGGAGGTGGGGGATCCTTCACCGGGGAGCTGTTTTTT. Filled out from reference TRBV7-6 and TRBJ2-2, the complete variable domain reads GAGVSQSPRYKVTKRGQDVALRCDPISGHVSLYWYRQALGQGPEFLTYFNYEAQQDKSGLPNDRFSAERPEGSISTLTIQRTEQRDSAMYRCASSVGGGGSFTGELFFGEGSRLTVL.

This clone was recorded only once. J is TRBJ1-1 and V is TRBV7-2, with a weak D call TRBD1 (5 bases). CDR1 SGHTA and CDR2 FQGNSA come from the germline V gene. V was cut by 3 bases and J by 3 bases, with 8 bases left in between. The CDR3 covers 13 residues. The CDR3 loop reads CASSFGGYTEAFF. Written as DNA, the CDR3 is TGTGCCAGCAGCTTCGGGGGGTACACTGAAGCTTTCTTT.

The count of this clone is one. The chain joins TRBV5-1 to TRBJ1-2; weak D call: TRBD1 (5 bases). V was cut by 4 bases and J by 2 bases, with 12 bases left in between. The CDR3 is 14 amino acids. The germline gives CDR1 SGHRS, CDR2 YFSETQ. For the CDR3, the DNA is TGCGCCAGCAGCCTAAGGGGAGAAAACTATGGCTACACCTTC. It translates to CASSLRGENYGYTF.

The chain combines TRBV6-2 or TRBV6-3 with TRBJ2-4; TRBD2 might be the D (6 bases). This CDR3 region has 12 residues. Germline CDR1 reads MNHEY; CDR2 reads SVGEGT. Trimming shortened V by 1 base and J by 8 bases, and 6 bases separated the two germline ends. For the CDR3, the DNA is TGTGCCAGCAGTTACTGGGGGGACATTCAGTACTTC. Translated: CASSYWGDIQYF.

The J gene is TRBJ1-2, the V gene TRBV30; 7 bases fit TRBD1. CDR1 and CDR2 from the germline V gene are GTSNPN and SVGIG (reference sequence). Trimming removed 1 base from V and 3 bases from J; junction bases left unmatched: 2. The CDR3 is 13 residues long. Here the CDR3 DNA reads TGTGCCTGGAGTGCCGGGACAGACTATGGCTACACCTTC. It encodes CAWSAGTDYGYTF.

The genes are TRBV27 and TRBJ1-1; D possibly corresponds to TRBD1 (6 bases). Per the germline V gene, CDR1 is MNHEY and CDR2 is SMNVEV (reference sequence). With 8 bases removed from V and 5 bases from J, the gap between germline ends came to 18 bases. The CDR3 spans 14 residues. This CDR3 is CASARGGSGTEAFF. CDR3 in DNA: TGTGCCAGCGCTAGGGGGGGCAGCGGGACTGAAGCTTTCTTT.

J is TRBJ2-7 and V is TRBV7-9; D perhaps matches TRBD1 (5 bases). Trimming removed 4 bases at V and 3 bases at J, with 10 bases between. Germline values: CDR1 SEHNR, CDR2 FQNEAQ (reference sequence). The CDR3 is made up of 13 amino acids. The CDR3 DNA sequence: TGTGCCAGCAGCTCAACAGGAGTCTACGAGCAGTACTTC. It is translated as CASSSTGVYEQYF.